This is a list of T cell receptor beta chains from one sample in a study of T cell responses to AZD1222 COVID-19 vaccine. TCRdb keeps only in-frame clones here, not all; method: immunoSEQ multiplex PCR. The profile shows 99,000 or so clones, around 89% of them singletons. The sequences come from peripheral blood, collected on day 0 of AZD1222 vaccination. These receptors were taken from an adult in good health. Each CDR3 is given with its conserved first and last residue. The order of the fields is clone size, D gene, J gene, V gene, CDR3 protein, CDR3 DNA. D genes are given only for firm matches. The size entry is marked missing in some rows and otherwise reads once, few, many or a size class.

>NA|TRBD1|TRBJ2-7|TRBV3-1/TRBV3-2
CASSLRDRGYEQYF
TGTGCCAGCAGCCTCCGGGACAGGGGTTACGAGCAGTACTTC
>NA|TRBD1|TRBJ2-5|TRBV7-2
CASSSRTGGSGETQYF
TGTGCCAGCAGCTCCAGGACAGGGGGCTCGGGGGAGACCCAGTACTTC
>once|TRBD1|TRBJ2-7|TRBV19
CASSSRQGTYEQYF
TGTGCCAGTAGCTCGAGACAGGGGACCTACGAGCAGTACTTC
>NA|NA|TRBJ1-2|TRBV29-1
CSVESNYGYTF
TGCAGCGTTGAGTCTAACTATGGCTACACCTTC
>NA|NA|TRBJ1-1|TRBV11-2
CASSLVWASLANTEAFF
TGTGCCAGCAGCTTAGTTTGGGCTTCCCTGGCGAACACTGAAGCTTTCTTT
>NA|NA|TRBJ1-5|TRBV27
CASSLLGGAGQPQHF
TGTGCCAGCAGTTTATTAGGGGGGGCCGGTCAGCCCCAGCATTTT
>NA|NA|TRBJ1-1|TRBV10-3
CAISLNLNTEAFF
TGTGCCATCAGTTTAAACTTGAACACTGAAGCTTTCTTT
>NA|NA|TRBJ2-5|TRBV10-1
CASSPTSTRGTQYF
TGCGCCAGCAGTCCGACTAGTACGCGGGGGACCCAGTACTTC
>NA|NA|TRBJ1-1|TRBV7-6
CASSPLDSYSNTEAFF
TGTGCCAGCAGCCCCCTAGACAGCTACTCGAACACTGAAGCTTTCTTT
>NA|TRBD1|TRBJ2-7|TRBV7-7
CASSRNTGAGEQYF
TGTGCTAGCAGCCGGAATACAGGGGCGGGCGAGCAGTACTTC
>NA|NA|TRBJ1-1|TRBV3-1/TRBV3-2
CASSRPQGVEAFF
TGTGCCAGCAGCCGGCCGCAGGGCGTGGAAGCTTTCTTT
>NA|TRBD2|TRBJ2-3|TRBV6-8
CASSYWPGGLADFTDTQYF
TGTGCCAGCAGTTACTGGCCAGGGGGACTAGCGGACTTCACAGATACGCAGTATTTT
>few|TRBD2|TRBJ2-3|TRBV5-1
CASSLARGGGDTQYF
TGCGCCAGCAGCTTGGCACGGGGGGGCGGAGATACGCAGTATTTT